This T cell receptor beta chain appears in the sequencing data of a study of cytomegalovirus exposure and HLA in healthy donors. The CDR3 covers 14 residues. The V and J ends lost 7 bases and 4 bases respectively, with 16 bases between them. CDR1 MNHEY and CDR2 SVGAGI come from the germline V gene. In its sample, this clone was seen a few times. The study ran its PCR with 60 Vbeta and 13 Jbeta primers. Measured with immunoSEQ multiplex PCR; TCRdb has only the in-frame clones, and not every one. The data show more than 95,000 clones, about four fifths seen once. This TCR came from a man aged 30 to 39 in good health and CMV-seronegative. The specimen was PBMCs. This chain uses TRBV6-5 with TRBJ1-1; TRBD1 might be the D (6 bases). CDR3 sequence: CASNSWGGGTEAFF. CDR3 sequence (DNA): TGTGCCAGCAATTCTTGGGGGGGCGGCACTGAAGCTTTCTTT.